This T cell receptor beta chain was identified in a study of control samples from healthy donors and cancer patients (dated by TCRdb to the early 2020s). Libraries came from the immunoSEQ multiplex PCR assay. In its TCRdb copy, this immuneACCESS table keeps in-frame sequences only and misses some clones. Where compared with another copy, unresolved V genes explain less than half of these, and the others have no known cause. The sample includes some 130,000 clones, with around nine tenths observed a single time. 5.5% to 7% of the sample is taken by the ten largest. With respect to this clone: Its target antigen remains unknown. Per-base qualities were not stored, and no clone one base away is much larger.

CDR3 length: 13 amino acids, cysteine to phenylalanine. Only CDR3 DNA is held: 39 bases, read in frame from base 1. V sheds 9 bases and J sheds 7 bases, leaving 19 bases between their ends. CDR1 MDHEN and CDR2 SYDVKM are derived from the germline V gene. The V and J segments used are TRBV28 and TRBJ2-7; TRBD2 is perhaps the D gene, given 6 matching bases. The specimen was blood. The receptor comes from a man between 18 and 29 years old in good health. The DNA sequence follows: TGTGCCAGTGGGGGACTCCTTGGAGCAGAGCAGTACTTC. Its coded protein is CASGGLLGAEQYF.